The TCR beta chain under discussion was sequenced for a study of tumor-infiltrating lymphocytes in primary liver carcinoma. Looking at the study overall: Staging of the tumors gave T1-T3 N0M0, with widths of about 4 to 10 cm. Productive TCRbeta read counts per sample ran from roughly 3.5 to 7 million and were similar across tissue types. Study findings and constraints: Unsorted bulk sampling ruled out any CD4+ versus CD8+ repertoire comparison. Tumor-adjacent and tumor-blood pairs overlapped less than tumor region pairs did.

The investigators made TCR beta cDNA from about 500 ng total RNA, using a constant-region primer. Libraries of TCR beta came from three nested multiplex PCR rounds with slightly modified ARM-PCR. TRBV1-TRBV30 forward primers paired with a C-beta reverse primer were used in the first two PCR rounds, which ran about 11 cycles each. TCRdb redid the calling of the multiplex PCR reads with MiXCR, one entry per CDR3 protein. This table holds fewer than 350,000 distinct CDR3 sequences, less than 70% found once. V lost 4 bases, J lost 5 bases, and 7 bases stayed unmatched. This CDR3 comprises 16 residues. Germline V gene data show CDR1 as SGHRS and CDR2 as YFSETQ. This clonotype showed up many times. Its specificity is not known. Blood RNA came from unsorted whole blood; germline DNA was also extracted.

The sample was peripheral blood. This receptor was identified in a man aged 35 to 55 with primary liver carcinoma and hepatitis B virus infection. V is TRBV5-1 and J is TRBJ2-5, with 14 nucleotides matching TRBD2. The CDR3: CASSGTSGSNGETQYF. CDR3 sequence (DNA): TGCGCCAGCAGCGGGACTAGCGGGAGTAACGGGGAGACCCAGTACTTC.